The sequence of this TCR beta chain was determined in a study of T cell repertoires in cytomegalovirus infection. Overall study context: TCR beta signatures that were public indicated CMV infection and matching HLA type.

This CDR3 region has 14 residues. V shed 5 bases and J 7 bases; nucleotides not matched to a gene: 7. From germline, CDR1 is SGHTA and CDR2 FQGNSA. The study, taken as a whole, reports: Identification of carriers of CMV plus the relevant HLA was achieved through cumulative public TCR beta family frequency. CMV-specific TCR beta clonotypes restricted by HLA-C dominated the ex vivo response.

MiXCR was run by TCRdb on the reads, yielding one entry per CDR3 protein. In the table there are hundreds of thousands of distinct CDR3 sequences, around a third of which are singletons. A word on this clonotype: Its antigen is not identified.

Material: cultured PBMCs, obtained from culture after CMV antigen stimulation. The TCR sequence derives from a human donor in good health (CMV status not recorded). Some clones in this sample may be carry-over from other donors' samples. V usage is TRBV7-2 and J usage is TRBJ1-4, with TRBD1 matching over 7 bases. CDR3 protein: CASSPTGDSEKLFF. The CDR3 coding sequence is TGTGCCAGCAGCCCCACAGGGGACAGTGAAAAACTGTTTTTT.